This T cell receptor beta chain was recorded in a study of early T cells in non-severe SARS-CoV-2 infection. This clonotype was observed many times. TCRdb reprocessed the 5' RACE reads via MiXCR and lists one record per CDR3 protein. The profile shows tens of thousands of distinct CDR3 sequences, over 9% of them singletons. CDR1 KGHDR and CDR2 SFDVKD come from the germline V gene. The CDR3 extends over 16 amino acids. V dropped 3 bases and J dropped 5; count of bases not matched to a gene: 4. Sequencing was performed on whole blood. The receptor's source is an adult who was a healthcare worker with PCR-confirmed SARS-CoV-2 infection or an uninfected control (not recorded which). The chain is built from TRBV24-1 and TRBJ2-3; TRBD2 matches 13 bases. Written as DNA, the CDR3 is TGTGCCACCAGTGATGGACTAGCGGGAGTGATAGATACGCAGTATTTT. Translation gives CATSDGLAGVIDTQYF.